Described below is a single T cell receptor beta chain sequence and its context. The antigen is not known. This record comes from a study of brain T cells in children with intractable seizures. The ends were cut back, 6 bases at V and 0 bases at J, with 9 bases in the middle. CDR3 length equals 14 residues. Germline V gene sequence: CDR1 SGHVS, CDR2 FQNEAQ. Generated by immunoSEQ multiplex PCR, the TCRdb table keeps only in-frame clones and is missing some. The sample yields about 64,000 clones, approximately 94% seen once. Regarding the study as a whole: Patients' HCMV serostatus was unknown; virus specificity rests on CDR3 similarity alone.

Only cases whose brain tissue showed the highest T cell transcript signatures were sequenced. This TCR was recovered from a boy younger than two with focal cortical dysplasia and intractable seizures. The V call is TRBV7-8, the J call TRBJ2-1; D is unresolved. Sequenced material: peripheral blood, taken at surgery. CDR3 loop: CASRTSSSYNEQFF. The CDR3 DNA reads as TGTGCCAGCAGAACCAGCAGCTCCTACAATGAGCAGTTCTTC.